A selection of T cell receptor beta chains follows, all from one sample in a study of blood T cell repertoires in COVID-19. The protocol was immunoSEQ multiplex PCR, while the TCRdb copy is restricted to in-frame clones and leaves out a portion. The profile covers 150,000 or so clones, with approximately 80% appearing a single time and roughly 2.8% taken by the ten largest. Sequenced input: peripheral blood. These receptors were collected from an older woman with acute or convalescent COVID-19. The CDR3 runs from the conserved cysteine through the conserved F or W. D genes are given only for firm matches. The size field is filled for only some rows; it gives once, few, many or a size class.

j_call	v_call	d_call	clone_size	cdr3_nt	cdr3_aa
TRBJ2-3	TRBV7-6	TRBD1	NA	TGTGCCAGCAGCCCTAGGACAGGGGGCCCAGATACGCAGTATTTT	CASSPRTGGPDTQYF
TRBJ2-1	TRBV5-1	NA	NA	TGCGCCAGCAGCTTGGGTGTGTCCGCAGGCATAGGTGAGCAGTTCTTC	CASSLGVSAGIGEQFF
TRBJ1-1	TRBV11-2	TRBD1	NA	TGTGCCAGCAGCCCAGGACAGGGGGCGCGGACTGAAGCTTTCTTT	CASSPGQGARTEAFF
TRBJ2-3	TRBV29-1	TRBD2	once	TGCAGCGTTGCCCCTAGCGGTAGCACAGATACGCAGTATTTT	CSVAPSGSTDTQYF
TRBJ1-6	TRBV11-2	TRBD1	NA	TGTGCCAGCAGCCAGAGGACAGGGTACAATAATTCACCCCTCCACTTT	CASSQRTGYNNSPLHF
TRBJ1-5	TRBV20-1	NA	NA	TGCAGTGCTAGTGCAGTGGGCTATCAGCCCCAGCATTTT	CSASAVGYQPQHF
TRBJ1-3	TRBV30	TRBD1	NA	TGTGCCTGGAGTGCGACAGGGGACACCATATATTTT	CAWSATGDTIYF
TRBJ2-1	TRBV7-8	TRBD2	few	TGTGCCAGCAGCTTGGGGGAGGGGCGGAATGAGCAGTTCTTC	CASSLGEGRNEQFF
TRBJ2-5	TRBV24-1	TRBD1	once	TGTGCCACCAGCCGACAGACAGGGGGCCAAGAGACCCAGTACTTC	CATSRQTGGQETQYF
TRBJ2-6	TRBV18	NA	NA	TGTGCCAGCTCACCCAATCCTGGGGCCAACGTCCTGACTTTC	CASSPNPGANVLTF
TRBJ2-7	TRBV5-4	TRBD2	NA	TGTGCCAGCAGCTACGGGGGGACTAGAGACGAGCAGTACTTC	CASSYGGTRDEQYF
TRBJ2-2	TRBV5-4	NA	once	TGTGCCAGCAGCCCGGAGGGGGGGACGAACACCGGGGAGCTGTTTTTT	CASSPEGGTNTGELFF
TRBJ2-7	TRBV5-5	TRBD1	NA	TGTGCCAGCAGCGGAGCCGGGACAGAAGCCTACGAGCAGTACTTC	CASSGAGTEAYEQYF
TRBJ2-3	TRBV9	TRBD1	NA	TGTGCCAGCAGCGTAGAGGGGGCCAGCACAGATACGCAGTATTTT	CASSVEGASTDTQYF
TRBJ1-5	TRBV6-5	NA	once	TGTGCCAGCAGTCTCGACGGGGTTAGAGGTCAGCCCCAGCATTTT	CASSLDGVRGQPQHF
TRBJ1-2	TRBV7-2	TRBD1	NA	TGTGCCAGCAGCTTAGACAGGGGCACCTATGGCTACACCTTC	CASSLDRGTYGYTF
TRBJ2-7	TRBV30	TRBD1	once	TGTGCCTGGATCCACAGGGGCTCCTACGAGCAGTACTTC	CAWIHRGSYEQYF
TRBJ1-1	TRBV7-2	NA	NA	TGTGCCAGCAGCCGGGGGAGGGGAAACACTGAAGCTTTCTTT	CASSRGRGNTEAFF
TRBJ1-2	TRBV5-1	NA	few	TGCGCCAGCAGCCAGGGGTGGGGAATGGGCGGCTACACCTTC	CASSQGWGMGGYTF
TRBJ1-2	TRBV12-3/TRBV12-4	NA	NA	TGTGCCAGCAGTCCGAGACAGACCTATGGCTACACCTTC	CASSPRQTYGYTF
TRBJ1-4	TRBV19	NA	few	TGTGCCAGTAGTATAGCGGGGGCTAATGAAAAACTGTTTTTT	CASSIAGANEKLFF
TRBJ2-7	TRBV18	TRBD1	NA	TGTGCCAGCTCACCCACATTGACAGGGGGGGCCTACGAGCAGTACTTC	CASSPTLTGGAYEQYF
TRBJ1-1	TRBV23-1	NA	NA	TGCGCCAGCAGTCCTTCGACAGCGACTGAAGCTTTCTTT	CASSPSTATEAFF
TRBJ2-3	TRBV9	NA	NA	TGTGCCAGCAGCGTAACTAGCACAGATACGCAGTATTTT	CASSVTSTDTQYF
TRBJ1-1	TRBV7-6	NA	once	TGTGCCAGCAGCTCCCCATCTTCAGGTGCGAACACTGAAGCTTTCTTT	CASSSPSSGANTEAFF
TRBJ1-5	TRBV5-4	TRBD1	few	TGTGCCAGCAGCTCCGGACAGGGGGTCAATCAGCCCCAGCATTTT	CASSSGQGVNQPQHF
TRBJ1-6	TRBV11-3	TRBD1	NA	TGTGCCAGCAGCAAGGGACAGGGTGCGTCACCCCTCCACTTT	CASSKGQGASPLHF
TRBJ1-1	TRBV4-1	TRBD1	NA	TGCGCCAGCAGCCGGCAGACAGGGCCGAACACTGAAGCTTTCTTT	CASSRQTGPNTEAFF
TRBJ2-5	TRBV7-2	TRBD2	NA	TGTGCCAGCAGCCTCACAGCGGGGGGCATGGAGACCCAGTACTTC	CASSLTAGGMETQYF
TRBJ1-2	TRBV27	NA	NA	TGTGCCAGCAGTGCAGTCCAGGGCAGTGGCTACACCTTC	CASSAVQGSGYTF
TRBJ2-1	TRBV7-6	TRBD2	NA	TGTGCCAGCAGCTTAGCGGGGGGGACCTACAATGAGCAGTTCTTC	CASSLAGGTYNEQFF
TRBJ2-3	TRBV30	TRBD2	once	TGTGCCTGGAGCCGGGACTACGTGAGCACAGATACGCAGTATTTT	CAWSRDYVSTDTQYF
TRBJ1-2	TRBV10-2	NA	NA	TGCGCCACCAGCCCGGGGGACTTATGGTATGGCTACACCTTC	CATSPGDLWYGYTF
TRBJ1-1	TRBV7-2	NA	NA	TGTGCCAGCAGCTTAGGACATTCGAACACTGAAGCTTTCTTT	CASSLGHSNTEAFF
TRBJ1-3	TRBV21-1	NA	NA	TGTGCCAGCAGCAAAGTCCGACAGTTCCTCTCGAGCTCTGGAAACACCATATATTTT	CASSKVRQFLSSSGNTIYF
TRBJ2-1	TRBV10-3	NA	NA	TGTGCCATCAGTCCCGAACCCCTCTATATCAATGAGCAGTTCTTC	CAISPEPLYINEQFF
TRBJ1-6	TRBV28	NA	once	TGTGCCAGCAGACTCACAGGGTGGAATTCACCCCTCCACTTT	CASRLTGWNSPLHF
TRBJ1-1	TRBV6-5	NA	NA	TGTGCCAGCAGTTACATCGGTGGGGGGATGAACACTGAAGCTTTCTTT	CASSYIGGGMNTEAFF